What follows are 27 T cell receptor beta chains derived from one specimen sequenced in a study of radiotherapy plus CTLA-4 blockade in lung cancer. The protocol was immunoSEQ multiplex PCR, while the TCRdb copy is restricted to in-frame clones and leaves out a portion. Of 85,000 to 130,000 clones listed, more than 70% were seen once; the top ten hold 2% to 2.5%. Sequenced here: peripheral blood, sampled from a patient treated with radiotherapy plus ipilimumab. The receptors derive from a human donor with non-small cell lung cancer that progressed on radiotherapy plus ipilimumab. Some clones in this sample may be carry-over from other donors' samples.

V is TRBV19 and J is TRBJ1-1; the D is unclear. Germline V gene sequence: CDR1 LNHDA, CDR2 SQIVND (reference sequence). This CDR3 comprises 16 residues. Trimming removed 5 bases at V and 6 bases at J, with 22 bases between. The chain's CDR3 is CASSPTTVGMGPEAFF. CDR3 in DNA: TGTGCCAGTAGTCCTACTACAGTGGGGATGGGCCCTGAAGCTTTCTTT.

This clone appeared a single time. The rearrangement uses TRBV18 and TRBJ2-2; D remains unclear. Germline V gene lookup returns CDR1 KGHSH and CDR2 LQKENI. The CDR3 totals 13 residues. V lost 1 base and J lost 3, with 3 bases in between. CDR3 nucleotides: TGTGCCAGCTCACCACAGGACACCGGGGAGCTGTTTTTT. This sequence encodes CASSPQDTGELFF.

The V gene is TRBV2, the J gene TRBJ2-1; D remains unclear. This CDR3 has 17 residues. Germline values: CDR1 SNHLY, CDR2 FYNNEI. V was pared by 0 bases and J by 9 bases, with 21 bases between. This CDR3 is CASSEALGNTPGGEQFF. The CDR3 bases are TGTGCCAGCAGTGAAGCGCTCGGCAACACCCCCGGCGGTGAGCAGTTCTTC.

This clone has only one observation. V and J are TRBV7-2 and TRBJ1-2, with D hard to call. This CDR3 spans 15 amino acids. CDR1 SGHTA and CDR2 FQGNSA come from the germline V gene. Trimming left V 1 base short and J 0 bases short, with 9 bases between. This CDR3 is CASSLVGLANYGYTF. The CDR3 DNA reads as TGTGCCAGCAGCTTAGTGGGCCTAGCTAACTATGGCTACACCTTC.

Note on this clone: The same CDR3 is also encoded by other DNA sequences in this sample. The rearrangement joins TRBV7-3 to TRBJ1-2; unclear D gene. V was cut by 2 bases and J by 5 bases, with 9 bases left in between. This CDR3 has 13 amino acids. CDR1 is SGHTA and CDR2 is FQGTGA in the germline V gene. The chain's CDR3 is CASSLGNNYGYTF. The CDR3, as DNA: TGTGCCAGCAGCTTAGGGAACAATTATGGCTACACCTTC.

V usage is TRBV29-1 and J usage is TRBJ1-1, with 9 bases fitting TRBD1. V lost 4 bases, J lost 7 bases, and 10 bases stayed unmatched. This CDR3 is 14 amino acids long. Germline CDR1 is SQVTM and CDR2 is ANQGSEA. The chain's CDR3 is CSVGHRGRGGEAFF. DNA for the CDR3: TGCAGCGTTGGGCACAGGGGGCGCGGAGGTGAAGCTTTCTTT.

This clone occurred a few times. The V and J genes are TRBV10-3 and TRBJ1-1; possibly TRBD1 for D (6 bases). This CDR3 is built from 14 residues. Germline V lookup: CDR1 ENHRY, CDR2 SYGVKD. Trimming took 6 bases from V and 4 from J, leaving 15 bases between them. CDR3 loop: CAIRTGSAVTEAFF. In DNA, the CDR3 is TGTGCCATCAGAACAGGGTCGGCGGTCACTGAAGCTTTCTTT.

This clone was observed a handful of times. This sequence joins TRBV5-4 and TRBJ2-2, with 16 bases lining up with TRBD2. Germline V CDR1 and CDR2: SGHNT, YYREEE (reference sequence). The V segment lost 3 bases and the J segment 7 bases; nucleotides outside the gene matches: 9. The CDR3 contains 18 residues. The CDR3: CASSWGTSGGAVVGELFF. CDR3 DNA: TGTGCCAGCAGCTGGGGGACTAGCGGGGGGGCCGTGGTCGGGGAGCTGTTTTTT. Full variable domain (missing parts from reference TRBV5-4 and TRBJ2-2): ETGVTQSPTHLIKTRGQQVTLRCSSQSGHNTVSWYQQALGQGPQFIFQYYREEENGRGNFPPRFSGLQFPNYSSELNVNALELDDSALYLCASSWGTSGGAVVGELFFGEGSRLTVL.

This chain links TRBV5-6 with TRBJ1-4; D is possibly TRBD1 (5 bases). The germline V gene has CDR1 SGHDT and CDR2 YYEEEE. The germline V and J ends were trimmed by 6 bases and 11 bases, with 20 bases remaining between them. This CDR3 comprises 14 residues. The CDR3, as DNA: TGTGCCAGCACGGTCAGTATGCAGGGTGAGAAACTGTTTTTT. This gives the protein CASTVSMQGEKLFF.

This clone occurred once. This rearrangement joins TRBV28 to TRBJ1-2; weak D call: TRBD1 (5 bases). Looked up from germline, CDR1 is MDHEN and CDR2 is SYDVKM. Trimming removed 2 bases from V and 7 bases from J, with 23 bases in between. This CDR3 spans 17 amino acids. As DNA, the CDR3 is TGTGCCAGCAGTTTACTCGTAGGTAGGCAGGGTAACAGTGGCTACACCTTC. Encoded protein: CASSLLVGRQGNSGYTF.

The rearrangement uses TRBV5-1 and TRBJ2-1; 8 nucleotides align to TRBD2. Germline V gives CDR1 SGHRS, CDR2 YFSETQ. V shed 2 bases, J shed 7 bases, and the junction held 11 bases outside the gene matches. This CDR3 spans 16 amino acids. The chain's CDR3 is CASSLTSGQPGNEQFF. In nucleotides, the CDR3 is TGCGCCAGCAGCTTAACTAGCGGCCAGCCGGGGAATGAGCAGTTCTTC.

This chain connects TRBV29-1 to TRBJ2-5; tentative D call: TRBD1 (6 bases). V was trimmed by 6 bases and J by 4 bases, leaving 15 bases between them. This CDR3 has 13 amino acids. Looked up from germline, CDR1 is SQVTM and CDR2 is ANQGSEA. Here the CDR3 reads CSVVRGYGETQYF. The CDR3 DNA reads TGCAGCGTAGTCAGGGGATATGGAGAGACCCAGTACTTC.

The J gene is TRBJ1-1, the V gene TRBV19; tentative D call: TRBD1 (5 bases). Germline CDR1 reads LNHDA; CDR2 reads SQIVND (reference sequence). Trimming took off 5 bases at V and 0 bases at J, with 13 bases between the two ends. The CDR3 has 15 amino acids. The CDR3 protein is CASSPRQHLNTEAFF. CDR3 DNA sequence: TGTGCCAGTAGTCCCCGACAGCACCTGAACACTGAAGCTTTCTTT. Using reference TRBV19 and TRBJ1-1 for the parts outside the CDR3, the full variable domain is DGGITQSPKYLFRKEGQNVTLSCEQNLNHDAMYWYRQDPGQGLRLIYYSQIVNDFQKGDIAEGYSVSREKKESFPLTVTSAQKNPTAFYLCASSPRQHLNTEAFFGQGTRLTVV.

The chain's CDR3 is CASSPAGQGVYGYTF. CDR3 DNA sequence: TGTGCCAGCTCACCCGCGGGACAGGGGGTCTATGGCTACACCTTC. The chain uses TRBV18 and TRBJ1-2, with TRBD1 matching 11 bases. Germline values: CDR1 KGHSH, CDR2 LQKENI. V lost 3 bases and J lost 4; bases outside the gene matches: 4. The CDR3 is 15 amino acids.

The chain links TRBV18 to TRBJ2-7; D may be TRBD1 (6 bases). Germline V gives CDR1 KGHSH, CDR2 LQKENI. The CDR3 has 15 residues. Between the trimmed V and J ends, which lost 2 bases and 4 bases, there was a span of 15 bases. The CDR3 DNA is TGTGCCAGCTCACCAAAAGACAGGTTTTATTACGAGCAGTACTTC. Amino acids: CASSPKDRFYYEQYF.

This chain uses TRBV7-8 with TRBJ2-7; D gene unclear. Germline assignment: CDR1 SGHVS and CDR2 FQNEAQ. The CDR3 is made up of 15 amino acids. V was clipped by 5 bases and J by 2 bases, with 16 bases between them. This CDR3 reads CASSLSLAQTYEQYF. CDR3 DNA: TGTGCCAGCAGCCTAAGTTTAGCACAGACCTACGAGCAGTACTTC.

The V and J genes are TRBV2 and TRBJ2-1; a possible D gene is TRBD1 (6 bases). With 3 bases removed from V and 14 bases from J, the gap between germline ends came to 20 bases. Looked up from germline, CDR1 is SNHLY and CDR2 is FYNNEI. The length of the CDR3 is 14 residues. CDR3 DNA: TGTGCCAGCAGTGACGTAGGGACACAATTCCGGGAGTTCTTC. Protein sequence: CASSDVGTQFREFF.

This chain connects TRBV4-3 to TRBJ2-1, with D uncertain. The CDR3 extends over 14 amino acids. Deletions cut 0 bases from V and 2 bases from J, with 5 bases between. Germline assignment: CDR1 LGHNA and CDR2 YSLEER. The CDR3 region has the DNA TGCGCCAGCAGCCAAGACTCCACCTACAATGAGCAGTTCTTC. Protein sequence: CASSQDSTYNEQFF.

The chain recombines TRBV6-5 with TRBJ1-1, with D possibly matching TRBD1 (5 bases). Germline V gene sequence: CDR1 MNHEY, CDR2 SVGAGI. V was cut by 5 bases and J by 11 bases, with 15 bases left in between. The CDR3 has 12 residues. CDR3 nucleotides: TGTGCCAGCAGTACGGGGACGCGTAAGGCTTTCTTT. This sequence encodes CASSTGTRKAFF.

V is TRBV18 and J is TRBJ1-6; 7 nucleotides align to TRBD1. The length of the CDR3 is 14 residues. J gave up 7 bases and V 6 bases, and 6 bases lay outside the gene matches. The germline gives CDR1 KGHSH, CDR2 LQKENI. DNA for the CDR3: TGTGCCAGCTCGTCCGACAGGGTAAATTCACCCCTCCACTTT. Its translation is CASSSDRVNSPLHF.

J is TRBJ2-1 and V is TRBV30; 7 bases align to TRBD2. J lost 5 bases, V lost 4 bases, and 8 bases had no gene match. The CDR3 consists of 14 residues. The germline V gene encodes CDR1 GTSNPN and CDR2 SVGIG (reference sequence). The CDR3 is CAWTLAGFNNEQFF. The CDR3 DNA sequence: TGTGCCTGGACCTTAGCGGGCTTCAACAATGAGCAGTTCTTC.

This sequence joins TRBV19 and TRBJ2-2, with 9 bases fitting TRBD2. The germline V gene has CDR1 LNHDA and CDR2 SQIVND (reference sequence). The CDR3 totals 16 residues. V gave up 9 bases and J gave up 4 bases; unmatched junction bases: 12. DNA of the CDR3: TGTGCCAGCTCCTGGAGAGCGGGGGGTACCACCGGGGAGCTGTTTTTT. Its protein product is CASSWRAGGTTGELFF.

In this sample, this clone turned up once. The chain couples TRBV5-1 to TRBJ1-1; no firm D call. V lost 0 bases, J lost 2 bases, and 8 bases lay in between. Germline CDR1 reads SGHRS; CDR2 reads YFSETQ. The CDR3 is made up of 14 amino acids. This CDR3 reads CASSLAALNTEAFF. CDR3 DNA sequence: TGCGCCAGCAGCTTGGCGGCTTTAAACACTGAAGCTTTCTTT. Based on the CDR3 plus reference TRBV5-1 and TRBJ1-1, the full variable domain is KAGVTQTPRYLIKTRGQQVTLSCSPISGHRSVSWYQQTPGQGLQFLFEYFSETQRNKGNFPGRFSGRQFSNSRSEMNVSTLELGDSALYLCASSLAALNTEAFFGQGTRLTVV.

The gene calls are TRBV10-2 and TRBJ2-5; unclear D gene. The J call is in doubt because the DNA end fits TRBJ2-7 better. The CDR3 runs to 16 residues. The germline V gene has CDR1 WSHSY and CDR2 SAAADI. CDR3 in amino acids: CASSDSRAARNYEQYF. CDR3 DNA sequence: TGCGCCAGCAGTGATAGTCGGGCTGCGCGGAACTACGAGCAGTACTTC.

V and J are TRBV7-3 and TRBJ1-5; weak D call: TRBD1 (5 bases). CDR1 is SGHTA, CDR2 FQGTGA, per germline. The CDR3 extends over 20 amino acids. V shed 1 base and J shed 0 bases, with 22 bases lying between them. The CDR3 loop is CASSLNRRHLPTVSNQPQHF. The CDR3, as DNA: TGTGCCAGCAGCTTAAATAGGAGACACCTACCGACAGTTAGCAATCAGCCCCAGCATTTT. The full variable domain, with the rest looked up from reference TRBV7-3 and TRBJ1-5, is GAGVSQTPSNKVTEKGKYVELRCDPISGHTALYWYRQSLGQGPEFLIYFQGTGAADDSGLPNDRFFAVRPEGSVSTLKIQRTERGDSAVYLCASSLNRRHLPTVSNQPQHFGDGTRLSIL.

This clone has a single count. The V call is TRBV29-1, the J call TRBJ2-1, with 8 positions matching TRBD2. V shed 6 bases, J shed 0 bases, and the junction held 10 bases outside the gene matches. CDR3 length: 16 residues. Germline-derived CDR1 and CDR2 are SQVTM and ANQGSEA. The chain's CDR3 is CSVLGGGQSSYNEQFF. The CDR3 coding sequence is TGCAGCGTCTTAGGCGGGGGGCAAAGCTCCTACAATGAGCAGTTCTTC.

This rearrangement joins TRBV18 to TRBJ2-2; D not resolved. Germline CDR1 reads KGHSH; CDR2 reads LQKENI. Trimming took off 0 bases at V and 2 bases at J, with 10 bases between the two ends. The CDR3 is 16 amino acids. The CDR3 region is CASSPPTGPNTGELFF. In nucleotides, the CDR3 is TGTGCCAGCTCACCACCTACTGGGCCCAACACCGGGGAGCTGTTTTTT.